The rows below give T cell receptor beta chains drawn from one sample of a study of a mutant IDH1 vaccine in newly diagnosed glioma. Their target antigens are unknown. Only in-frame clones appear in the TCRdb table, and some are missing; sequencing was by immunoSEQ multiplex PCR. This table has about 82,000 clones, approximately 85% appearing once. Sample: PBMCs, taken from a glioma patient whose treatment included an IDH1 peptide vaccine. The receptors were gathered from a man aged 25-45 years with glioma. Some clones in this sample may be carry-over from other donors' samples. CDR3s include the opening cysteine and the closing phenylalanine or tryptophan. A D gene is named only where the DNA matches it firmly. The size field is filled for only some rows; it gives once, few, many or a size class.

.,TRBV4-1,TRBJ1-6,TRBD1,CASSTGGSPLHF,TGCGCCAGCAGCACAGGGGGCTCACCCCTCCACTTT
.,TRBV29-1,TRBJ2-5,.,CSVGFVRQETQYF,TGCAGCGTCGGCTTTGTTAGGCAAGAGACCCAGTACTTC
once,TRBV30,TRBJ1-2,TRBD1,CAWSVLGTGGEGYTF,TGTGCCTGGAGTGTACTAGGGACAGGGGGCGAGGGCTACACCTTC
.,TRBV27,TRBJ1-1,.,CASSFGLLAEAFF,TGTGCCAGCAGTTTTGGGCTACTAGCTGAAGCTTTCTTT
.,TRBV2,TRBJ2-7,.,CASSEESGGASYEQYF,TGTGCCAGCAGTGAAGAATCGGGCGGGGCGTCCTACGAGCAGTACTTC
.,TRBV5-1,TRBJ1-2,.,CASSLGGFDSGYTF,TGCGCCAGCAGCTTGGGTGGTTTTGACTCTGGCTACACCTTC
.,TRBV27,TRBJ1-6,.,CASRQLGLDNSPLHF,TGTGCCAGCAGGCAATTGGGATTGGATAATTCACCCCTCCACTTT
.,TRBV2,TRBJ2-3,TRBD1,CASRVQGRGTDTQYF,TGTGCCAGCAGGGTACAGGGGCGGGGCACAGATACGCAGTATTTT
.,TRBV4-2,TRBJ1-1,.,CASSPIRSIDTEAFF,TGTGCCAGCAGCCCAATTCGGTCAATTGATACTGAAGCTTTCTTT
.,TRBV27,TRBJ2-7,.,CASSLGGDPTYEQYF,TGTGCCAGCAGTTTAGGAGGGGACCCCACCTACGAGCAGTACTTC
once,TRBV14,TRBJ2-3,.,CASSQDLSTDTQYF,TGTGCCAGCAGCCAAGATCTAAGCACAGATACGCAGTATTTT
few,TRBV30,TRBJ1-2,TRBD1,CAWIGRGPYGYTF,TGTGCCTGGATCGGAAGGGGGCCGTATGGCTACACCTTC
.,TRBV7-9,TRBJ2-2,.,CASSLAGSSAGELFF,TGTGCCAGCAGCTTAGCCGGGAGCTCCGCCGGGGAGCTGTTTTTT
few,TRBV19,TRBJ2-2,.,CASSKRNPGRLVTGELFF,TGTGCCAGTAGTAAAAGGAACCCAGGCAGATTGGTCACCGGGGAGCTGTTTTTT
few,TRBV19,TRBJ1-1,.,CASSDTLNTEAFF,TGTGCCAGTAGTGACACCCTAAACACTGAAGCTTTCTTT
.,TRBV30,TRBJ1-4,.,CAWMGFNEKLFF,TGTGCCTGGATGGGCTTTAATGAAAAACTGTTTTTT
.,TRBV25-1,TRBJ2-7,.,CASSDPRAQGYEQYF,TGTGCCAGCAGTGACCCTAGAGCCCAAGGGTACGAGCAGTACTTC
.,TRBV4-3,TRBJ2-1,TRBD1,CASSPRSRDRDTEQFF,TGCGCCAGCAGCCCGCGATCCCGGGACAGGGACACTGAGCAGTTCTTC
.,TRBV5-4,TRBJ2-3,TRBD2,CASSLGRGTDTQYF,TGTGCCAGCAGCTTAGGGAGGGGAACAGATACGCAGTATTTT
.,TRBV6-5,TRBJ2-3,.,CASSRESGIDTQYF,TGTGCCAGCAGCCGGGAAAGCGGTATCGATACGCAGTATTTT
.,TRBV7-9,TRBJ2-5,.,CASSSTDSLGETQYF,TGTGCCAGCAGCTCTACGGACTCCTTAGGGGAGACCCAGTACTTC
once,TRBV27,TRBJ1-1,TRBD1,CASRRGQPHTEAFF,TGTGCCAGCAGGCGGGGACAGCCGCACACTGAAGCTTTCTTT
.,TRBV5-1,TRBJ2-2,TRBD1,CASSPKRDRVNTGELFF,TGCGCCAGCAGCCCTAAACGGGACAGGGTGAACACCGGGGAGCTGTTTTTT
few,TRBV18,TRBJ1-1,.,CASSPRGSLNTEAFF,TGTGCCAGCTCACCACGAGGCAGCCTGAACACTGAAGCTTTCTTT
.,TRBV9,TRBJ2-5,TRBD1,CASSPRTGETQYF,TGTGCCAGCAGCCCACGGACAGGGGAGACCCAGTACTTC
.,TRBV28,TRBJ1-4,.,CASSHYFATNEKLFF,TGTGCCAGCAGTCACTATTTCGCAACTAATGAAAAACTGTTTTTT
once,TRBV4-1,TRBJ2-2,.,CASSQEAGPNTGELFF,TGCGCCAGCAGCCAAGAGGCCGGGCCGAACACCGGGGAGCTGTTTTTT
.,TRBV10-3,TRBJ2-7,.,CAISVRQVKSYEQYF,TGTGCCATCAGTGTTAGACAGGTGAAATCCTACGAGCAGTACTTC
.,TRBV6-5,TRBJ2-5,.,CASSSWGSKTQYF,TGTGCCAGCAGTTCGTGGGGTTCCAAGACCCAGTACTTC
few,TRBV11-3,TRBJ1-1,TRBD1,CASSLDHRGNTEAFF,TGTGCCAGCAGCTTAGACCACAGGGGAAACACTGAAGCTTTCTTT
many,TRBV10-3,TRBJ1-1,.,CAISVRGPNTEAFF,TGTGCCATCAGTGTGAGGGGACCGAACACTGAAGCTTTCTTT
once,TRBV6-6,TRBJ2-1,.,CASTPSWLTNGEQFF,TGTGCCAGCACCCCATCGTGGTTAACGAACGGTGAGCAGTTCTTC
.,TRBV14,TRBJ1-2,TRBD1,CASSRDRAKEVSYTF,TGTGCCAGCAGCCGGGACAGGGCCAAGGAGGTTAGCTACACCTTC
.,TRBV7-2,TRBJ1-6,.,CASSFGGVNSPLHF,TGTGCCAGCAGCTTCGGGGGCGTCAATTCACCCCTCCACTTT
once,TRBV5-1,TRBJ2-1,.,CASSPDEGGAYNEQFF,TGCGCCAGCAGCCCCGATGAGGGGGGGGCCTACAATGAGCAGTTCTTC
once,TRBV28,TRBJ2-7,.,CASADIVGPPGDYEQYF,TGTGCCAGCGCCGATATAGTGGGACCCCCGGGGGACTACGAGCAGTACTTC
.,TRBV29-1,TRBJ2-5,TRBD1,CSVEDLFTGGYSQETQYF,TGCAGCGTTGAAGATTTGTTCACAGGGGGCTACTCCCAAGAGACCCAGTACTTC
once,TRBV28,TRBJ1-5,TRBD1,CASRTGVNQPQHF,TGTGCCAGCAGGACAGGGGTAAATCAGCCCCAGCATTTT
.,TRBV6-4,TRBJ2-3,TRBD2,CASSEGLAGGLMDTQYF,TGTGCCAGCAGTGAAGGACTAGCGGGGGGGCTGATGGATACGCAGTATTTT
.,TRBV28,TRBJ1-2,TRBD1,CASSLAGTGGFNYGYTF,TGTGCCAGCAGTTTAGCGGGGACAGGGGGCTTTAACTATGGCTACACCTTC
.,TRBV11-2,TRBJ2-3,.,CASSLRISTDTQYF,TGTGCCAGCAGCTTAAGGATTAGCACAGATACGCAGTATTTT
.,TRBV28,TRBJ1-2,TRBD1,CASSNPPGQGYGYTF,TGTGCCAGCAGTAACCCCCCGGGACAGGGGTATGGCTACACCTTC
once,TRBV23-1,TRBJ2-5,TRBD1,CASSPRPGQIHQWAQYF,TGCGCCAGCAGTCCTAGACCGGGACAGATCCATCAATGGGCCCAGTACTTC
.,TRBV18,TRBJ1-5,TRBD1,CASSSETGGGQPQHF,TGTGCCAGCTCATCTGAGACAGGGGGGGGACAGCCCCAGCATTTT
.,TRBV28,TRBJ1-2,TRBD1,CASSTTGGAEGYTF,TGTGCCAGCAGTACGACAGGGGGCGCGGAAGGCTACACCTTC
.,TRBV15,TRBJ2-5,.,CATSRGETQYF,TGTGCCACCAGCAGGGGAGAGACCCAGTACTTC
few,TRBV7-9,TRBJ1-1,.,CASGTKKGDTEAFF,TGTGCCAGCGGCACGAAAAAGGGGGACACTGAAGCTTTCTTT
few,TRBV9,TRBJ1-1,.,CASSVASAGEAFF,TGTGCCAGCAGCGTAGCTTCGGCGGGTGAAGCTTTCTTT
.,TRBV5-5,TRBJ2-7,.,CASSPTREFYEQYF,TGTGCCAGCAGCCCCACCCGGGAGTTCTACGAGCAGTACTTC
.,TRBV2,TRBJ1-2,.,CASSDAGGPNGYTF,TGTGCCAGCAGTGACGCCGGGGGCCCGAATGGCTACACCTTC
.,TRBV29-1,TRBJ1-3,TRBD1,CSVQGAGGNTIYF,TGCAGCGTTCAGGGGGCTGGAGGAAACACCATATATTTT
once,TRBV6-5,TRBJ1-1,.,CASSYGVDTEAFF,TGTGCCAGCAGTTACGGGGTCGACACTGAAGCTTTCTTT
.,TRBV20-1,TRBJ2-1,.,CSARGLHEQFF,TGCAGTGCTAGAGGTCTCCATGAGCAGTTCTTC
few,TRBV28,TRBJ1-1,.,CASSLARANTEAFF,TGTGCCAGCAGTTTAGCGCGGGCGAACACTGAAGCTTTCTTT
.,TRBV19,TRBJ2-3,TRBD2,CASSIVAGVRTDTQYF,TGTGCCAGTAGTATAGTGGCGGGGGTTAGGACAGATACGCAGTATTTT
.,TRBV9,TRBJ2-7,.,CASSVTRGGEQYF,TGTGCCAGCAGCGTCACTCGAGGGGGCGAGCAGTACTTC
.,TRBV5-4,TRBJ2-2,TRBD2,CASRQDSGRMSGELFF,TGTGCCAGCAGGCAAGATAGCGGGAGAATGTCCGGGGAGCTGTTTTTT
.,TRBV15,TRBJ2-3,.,CATSRDTRQGTDTQYF,TGTGCCACCAGCAGAGATACGAGACAGGGCACAGATACGCAGTATTTT
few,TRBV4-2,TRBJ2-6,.,CASSQGRAPLNVLTF,TGTGCCAGCAGCCAAGGACGCGCGCCTTTAAACGTCCTGACTTTC